One and the same sample provided the 12 T cell receptor beta chains below, sequenced in a study of human T cells and chemical hapten exposure. Time point meaning: patch test 1, 2 weeks after DPC sensitization. The treatment here: therapeutic diphenylcyclopropenone sensitization with weekly scalp DPC. MiXCR was run by TCRdb on the RACE reads, yielding one entry per CDR3 protein. Of 75,000 to 90,000 distinct CDR3 sequences detected, 10% to 15% appear once; the ten largest clones hold roughly 3.6%. The specimen comprised whole blood, sampled in connection with sensitization to the hapten diphenylcyclopropenone (DPC). These receptors all come from a woman aged 55-70 years with alopecia areata. Some clones in this sample may be carry-over from other donors' samples.

This clonotype was seen a handful of times. V gene TRBV10-3 combines with J gene TRBJ2-5; TRBD2 agrees at 14 bases. The CDR3 loop spans 16 amino acids. Per the germline V gene, CDR1 is ENHRY and CDR2 is SYGVKD. J was trimmed by 4 bases and V by 5 bases; bases with no gene match: 6. In DNA form, the CDR3 reads TGTGCCATCAGTAACGGACTAGCGGGGGGAGGAGAGACCCAGTACTTC. Protein product: CAISNGLAGGGETQYF.

This clonotype was recorded a few times. The CDR3 region has the DNA TGCAGTGCTAGAGTCGGGGAAAAACTGTTTTTT. As protein: CSARVGEKLFF. The chain has TRBV20-1 and TRBJ1-4; unclear D gene. The V end lost 1 base, the J end lost 8 bases, and 5 bases lay between the germline ends. The CDR3 sequence is 11 residues long. Per the germline V gene, CDR1 is DFQATT and CDR2 is SNEGSKA (reference sequence).

This clonotype was counted only a few times. This CDR3 reads CASSQDSGPREKLFF. As DNA, the CDR3 is TGTGCCAGCAGCCAAGATTCCGGGCCCCGTGAAAAACTGTTTTTT. The chain couples TRBV4-2 to TRBJ1-4; D is undetermined. Germline V gene lookup returns CDR1 LGHNA and CDR2 YNFKEQ. The CDR3 totals 15 residues. Trimming cost V 0 bases and J 7 bases, with 12 bases left between them.

This clonotype was observed at least ten times. The chain uses TRBV9 and TRBJ2-5, with 8 nucleotides matching TRBD2. This CDR3 is 14 amino acids long. The junction had 4 bases not matched to a gene; V was cut back by 1 base and J by 5 bases. Germline-derived CDR1 and CDR2 are SGDLS and YYNGEE. As DNA, the CDR3 is TGTGCCAGCAGCGTACGGACTAGCTCGGAGACCCAGTACTTC. Protein: CASSVRTSSETQYF.

The chain couples TRBV5-1 to TRBJ2-2; possibly TRBD1 or TRBD2 for D (6 bases each). The CDR3 consists of 16 residues. Germline lookup yields CDR1 SGHRS and CDR2 YFSETQ. V dropped 7 bases and J dropped 6 bases, with 22 bases sitting between them. The CDR3 coding sequence is TGCGCCAGCGGACGGCCGGGGGCGAAGGGGCCCGGGGAGCTGTTTTTT. It specifies CASGRPGAKGPGELFF. The full variable domain, in which reference TRBV5-1 and TRBJ2-2 provide the parts outside the CDR3, is KAGVTQTPRYLIKTRGQQVTLSCSPISGHRSVSWYQQTPGQGLQFLFEYFSETQRNKGNFPGRFSGRQFSNSRSEMNVSTLELGDSALYLCASGRPGAKGPGELFFGEGSRLTVL.

Concerning this clonotype itself: Mismatch with germline at one junction end may stem from a read error. The chain recombines TRBV5-1 with TRBJ2-7; 9 bases agree with TRBD1. The CDR3 has 16 amino acids. Per germline, CDR1 SGHRS and CDR2 YFSETQ. The chain's CDR3 is CVSRRTGTGYSYEQYF. The CDR3 nucleotides read TGCGTCAGCAGAAGAACCGGGACAGGGTACTCCTACGAGCAGTACTTC. Full variable domain (remainder filled in from reference TRBV5-1 and TRBJ2-7): KAGVTQTPRYLIKTRGQQVTLSCSPISGHRSVSWYQQTPGQGLQFLFEYFSETQRNKGNFPGRFSGRQFSNSRSEMNVSTLELGDSALYLCVSRRTGTGYSYEQYFGPGTRLTVT.

This clonotype appeared many times. The chain couples TRBV9 to TRBJ2-1; either TRBD1 or TRBD2 may supply D (6 bases each). CDR1 SGDLS and CDR2 YYNGEE come from the germline V gene. The ends were cut back, 4 bases at V and 2 bases at J, with 19 bases in the middle. The CDR3 covers 17 residues. In DNA form, the CDR3 reads TGTGCCAGCAGCATCAGAGATCGGGGGCCCCCCTACAATGAGCAGTTCTTC. Residues: CASSIRDRGPPYNEQFF.

Ten or more counts support this clonotype. The chain links TRBV7-9 to TRBJ2-3, with D perhaps assigned TRBD1 or TRBD2 (5 bases each). Germline loops: CDR1 SEHNR, CDR2 FQNEAQ (reference sequence). The CDR3 covers 17 residues. Trimming left V 4 bases short and J 0 bases short, with 17 bases between. The chain's CDR3 is CASSSSPYRTSTDTQYF. In nucleotides, the CDR3 is TGTGCCAGCAGCTCCTCCCCGTACAGGACTAGCACAGATACGCAGTATTTT.

This clonotype has at least ten counts. This chain joins TRBV30 and TRBJ1-1, with 8 bases lining up with TRBD1. With 2 bases clipped from V and 3 bases from J, the junction kept 5 bases outside the gene matches. CDR3 length: 14 amino acids. Per the germline V gene, CDR1 is GTSNPN and CDR2 is SVGIG (reference sequence). The CDR3 here is CAWSKQGGDTEAFF. The CDR3, as DNA: TGTGCCTGGAGTAAACAGGGGGGGGACACTGAAGCTTTCTTT. The variable domain in full, with the rest retrieved from reference TRBV30 and TRBJ1-1, is SQTIHQWPATLVQPVGSPLSLECTVEGTSNPNLYWYRQAAGRGLQLLFYSVGIGQISSEVPQNLSASRPQDRQFILSSKKLLLSDSGFYLCAWSKQGGDTEAFFGQGTRLTVV.

This clonotype occurred many times. The chain recombines TRBV12-3 or TRBV12-4 with TRBJ2-7; 9 bases map to TRBD1. There are 15 residues in the CDR3. J gave up 4 bases and V 4 bases, and 8 bases lay outside the gene matches. In DNA form, the CDR3 reads TGTGCCAGCAGTTCGACCGGGACAGGGTCTTACGAGCAGTACTTC. Its translation is CASSSTGTGSYEQYF.

V usage is TRBV6-1 and J usage is TRBJ2-3; a weak D match, TRBD1 (6 bases). This CDR3 is 14 amino acids long. Trimming stripped 4 bases from V and 1 base from J, with 9 bases between. CDR1 and CDR2 from the germline V gene are MNHNS and SASEGT. In nucleotides, the CDR3 is TGTGCCAGCAGTGGATCAGGGGGCACAGATACGCAGTATTTT. Its translation: CASSGSGGTDTQYF.

This clonotype occurred a few times. The V gene is TRBV9, the J gene TRBJ2-1; D is perhaps TRBD1 (6 bases). V was pared by 2 bases and J by 3 bases, with 15 bases between. Germline-derived CDR1 and CDR2 are SGDLS and YYNGEE. This CDR3 has 16 residues. Here the CDR3 DNA reads TGTGCCAGCAGCGTGACCTCAGGGGCAAACTACAATGAGCAGTTCTTC. It specifies CASSVTSGANYNEQFF.